This T cell receptor beta chain was captured in a study of T cell changes during pregnancy in multiple sclerosis (dated by TCRdb to between 2018 and 2021). For the wider study: The study examined how the T cell repertoire changed over the course of pregnancy in women with multiple sclerosis.

Measured from the cysteine to the phenylalanine, the CDR3 is 15 residues long. Left in the record is the CDR3 DNA by itself, 45 bases read in frame from the first base. Based on the germline V gene (reference sequence), the CDR1 and CDR2 sequences are LNHDA and SQIVND. At the junction V is shortened by 5 bases and J by 1 base, with 14 bases in between. Libraries came from the immunoSEQ multiplex PCR assay. Entries here come from immuneACCESS through TCRdb and include only in-frame sequences with V and J called. Some clones fail to appear in such tables; in the studies checked, an unresolved V gene covers under half of the shortfall, and the cause of the remainder is unknown. This sample is represented by about 54,000 clones; more than 90% of them were singletons. The ten largest make up roughly 1.1% of the sample. Points on this clone: It lacks a known antigen. Base-call qualities are not available, and no considerably larger clone is one nucleotide away.

Sample: peripheral blood, taken after pregnancy. This sequence was found in a female donor in good health, enrolled as a control in a pregnancy study. The rearrangement combines TRBV19 with TRBJ1-1, with TRBD1 tentatively as D gene (5 bases match). Here the CDR3 is given as CASSYPGKGNTEAFF. The bases are TGTGCCAGTAGTTACCCAGGGAAGGGGAACACTGAAGCTTTCTTT.